The present T cell receptor (beta chain) was sequenced within a study of T cell repertoires in cytomegalovirus infection. Study details: Matching HLA type and CMV infection were both indicated by public TCR beta signatures.

TCRdb redid the calling of the reads with MiXCR, one entry per CDR3 protein. There are tens of thousands of distinct CDR3 sequences in the sample; around 18% occur only once, and about 53% lies in the top ten. V was cut by 0 bases and J by 5 bases, with 16 bases left in between. CDR1 and CDR2 from the germline V gene are SGHVS and FNYEAQ. This CDR3 spans 16 amino acids. This clonotype came up many times. As yet, its antigen is unknown. The sample here was CD8+ T cells from cultured PBMCs, taken from culture after CMV antigen stimulation. The chain recombines TRBV7-6 with TRBJ1-2, with D tentatively TRBD1 (6 bases). The sequence came from a human donor in good health (CMV status not recorded). Some clones in this sample may be carry-over from other donors' samples. The CDR3 spells CASSLAPEDSLYGYTF. For the CDR3, the DNA is TGTGCCAGCAGCTTAGCGCCGGAGGACAGTTTGTATGGCTACACCTTC. The full variable domain, in which reference TRBV7-6 and TRBJ1-2 provide the parts outside the CDR3, is GAGVSQSPRYKVTKRGQDVALRCDPISGHVSLYWYRQALGQGPEFLTYFNYEAQQDKSGLPNDRFSAERPEGSISTLTIQRTEQRDSAMYRCASSLAPEDSLYGYTFGSGTRLTVV.